This T cell receptor beta chain was captured by sequencing in a study of T-cell reconstitution after alpha-beta-depleted transplantation in children. The CDR3 contains 12 residues. Between the trimmed V and J ends, which lost 4 bases and 6 bases, there was a span of 9 bases. Germline CDR1 reads DFQATT; CDR2 reads SNEGSKA (reference sequence). This clonotype was picked up a small number of times. As yet, its antigen is unknown. A much larger clone is a single base away; this may be a read error. Construction of the TCRbeta library involved unique molecular identifiers. Via MiXCR, TCRdb re-called the PCR reads, giving one row per CDR3 protein. The table includes approximately 85,000 distinct CDR3 sequences, 15% detected once. The study, taken as a whole, reports: At around two months after transplant, the alpha-beta T cells were reportedly derived from several hundred expanded clones that came from non-depleted graft cells.

The chain is built from TRBV20-1 and TRBJ2-2; D is possibly TRBD1 or TRBD2 (5 bases each). Here the sequenced sample was PBMCs, mostly from graft donor cells, taken 180 days after TCRalphabeta/CD19-depleted stem cell transplant. The clonotype originates from a male patient under 10 years old who had a stem cell transplant for acute lymphoblastic leukemia, so the T cells may come from the graft donor. CDR3 in DNA: TGCAGTGCTAACAGGAGGTCCGGGGAGCTGTTTTTT. This translates into CSANRRSGELFF.